Shown below are 31 T cell receptor beta chains from a single sample sequenced in a study of blood T cells in healthy people across ages. A second PCR of roughly 7 to 11 cycles used a sample-barcoded 5' primer and a J-beta primer mix. TCRdb redid the calling of the 5' RACE reads with MiXCR, one entry per CDR3 protein. The sample yields about 900,000 distinct CDR3 sequences, 62% seen once. The sample comprised blood. The source of these receptors is a man aged 25-45 years in good health.

A few counts support this clonotype. This sequence joins TRBV20-1 and TRBJ1-2; unclear D gene. The V gene's germline CDR1 is DFQATT and CDR2 SNEGSKA (reference sequence). CDR3 size: 11 residues. V was trimmed by 6 bases and J by 2 bases, leaving 7 bases between them. CDR3 sequence: CSAEENYGYTF. The CDR3 coding sequence is TGCAGTGCAGAAGAGAACTATGGCTACACCTTC.

This sequence joins TRBV5-5 and TRBJ2-3; D gene uncertain. Germline V gene lookup returns CDR1 SGHKS and CDR2 YYEKEE (reference sequence). Trimming left V 5 bases short and J 0 bases short, with 13 bases between. CDR3 size: 15 residues. The CDR3 bases are TGTGCCAGCAGAGAACTGACAACCAGCACAGATACGCAGTATTTT. It yields the protein CASRELTTSTDTQYF.

This chain links TRBV9 with TRBJ2-5; D remains unclear. Germline V lookup: CDR1 SGDLS, CDR2 YYNGEE. Trimming shortened V by 0 bases and J by 5 bases, and 14 bases separated the two germline ends. CDR3 length equals 15 residues. CDR3 sequence: CASSVANSAAETQYF. The DNA of the CDR3 is TGTGCCAGCAGCGTAGCCAACAGCGCGGCGGAGACCCAGTACTTC.

This sequence joins TRBV20-1 and TRBJ2-3; D unclear. The germline CDR1 and CDR2 sequences are DFQATT and SNEGSKA (reference sequence). The CDR3 is 15 residues long. V lost 6 bases and J lost 0, with 16 bases in between. CDR3 region: CSAVDETPSTDTQYF. For the CDR3, the DNA is TGCAGTGCCGTGGACGAGACCCCTAGCACAGATACGCAGTATTTT.

The chain carries TRBV7-9 and TRBJ1-4; 7 bases fit TRBD1. The germline gives CDR1 SEHNR, CDR2 FQNEAQ (reference sequence). The CDR3 is made up of 14 amino acids. The V and J ends lost 5 bases and 8 bases, in that order; junction bases with no gene match: 8. The CDR3 sequence is CASSPTTGHEKLFF. The CDR3 DNA is TGTGCCAGCAGCCCAACGACAGGGCACGAAAAACTGTTTTTT.

V is TRBV29-1 and J is TRBJ1-1; 8 positions agree with TRBD1. This CDR3 is built from 13 residues. V shed 6 bases, J shed 5 bases, and the junction held 8 bases outside the gene matches. The germline V gene has CDR1 SQVTM and CDR2 ANQGSEA. For the CDR3, the DNA is TGCAGCGTCGGGACAGGAACCGGGACTGAAGCTTTCTTT. Amino acid sequence: CSVGTGTGTEAFF.

This chain uses TRBV28 with TRBJ2-5; D is possibly TRBD1 (7 bases). The J call may be mistaken, given a closer DNA end match to TRBJ2-7. Per germline, CDR1 MDHEN and CDR2 SYDVKM. The CDR3 is 13 amino acids. This CDR3 is CASGQGGTHEQYF. The CDR3 DNA reads as TGTGCCAGCGGTCAGGGGGGCACGCACGAGCAGTACTTC.

The genes are TRBV5-5 and TRBJ2-7, with 9 bases identical to TRBD2. The CDR3 spans 16 residues. Unmatched junction bases numbered 9, after V lost 4 bases and J lost 1 base. Germline CDR1 is SGHKS and CDR2 is YYEKEE (reference sequence). The CDR3: CASSPRGLAGSYEQYF. CDR3 DNA: TGTGCCAGCAGCCCGAGGGGGCTAGCGGGATCCTACGAGCAGTACTTC. Full variable domain (missing parts from reference TRBV5-5 and TRBJ2-7): DAGVTQSPTHLIKTRGQQVTLRCSPISGHKSVSWYQQVLGQGPQFIFQYYEKEERGRGNFPDRFSARQFPNYSSELNVNALLLGDSALYLCASSPRGLAGSYEQYFGPGTRLTVT.

As regards this clonotype: One end of the junction does not line up with germline, which may come from a read error. This chain joins TRBV29-1 and TRBJ1-2, with no clear D. The germline CDR1 and CDR2 sequences are SQVTM and ANQGSEA. The CDR3 totals 14 residues. The CDR3 bases are TGCAGCGTTGAGTCGGCAGAACCTAAGTATGGCTACACCTTC. The encoded protein is CSVESAEPKYGYTF.

This rearrangement joins TRBV29-1 to TRBJ2-1; D possibly corresponds to TRBD2 (6 bases). CDR1 and CDR2 from the germline V gene are SQVTM and ANQGSEA. CDR3 size: 12 residues. Trimming shortened V by 6 bases and J by 10 bases, and 16 bases separated the two germline ends. This chain's CDR3 is CSVAAGSGEQFF. The CDR3 region has the DNA TGCAGCGTGGCGGCGGGGAGCGGGGAGCAGTTCTTC.

The chain couples TRBV5-1 to TRBJ2-1; 16 bases map to TRBD2. This CDR3 is 16 amino acids long. The germline gives CDR1 SGHRS, CDR2 YFSETQ. The V gene end was trimmed by 3 bases and the J gene end by 9 bases; junction bases not matched to a gene: 6. CDR3 sequence reads: CASSSGTSGGAVEQFF. CDR3 nucleotides: TGCGCCAGCAGCTCCGGGACTAGCGGGGGGGCAGTTGAGCAGTTCTTC.

This clonotype was counted only a few times. This chain links TRBV6-5 with TRBJ2-1, with D hard to call. The germline V and J ends were trimmed by 5 bases and 7 bases, with 9 bases remaining between them. The CDR3 has 12 amino acids. CDR1 is MNHEY and CDR2 is SVGAGI in the germline V gene. CDR3 nucleotides: TGTGCCAGCAGTCCTCGGTGGAATGAGCAGTTCTTC. It yields the protein CASSPRWNEQFF.

This clonotype was counted between two and nine times. The rearrangement links TRBV29-1 to TRBJ2-1, with D unclear. From germline, CDR1 is SQVTM and CDR2 ANQGSEA. V lost 6 bases and J 2 bases, leaving 14 bases between the germline ends. The CDR3 is 14 residues long. DNA of the CDR3: TGCAGCGTCGCGCCCGGGCCGACCTACAATGAGCAGTTCTTC. This encodes CSVAPGPTYNEQFF.

V gene TRBV25-1 combines with J gene TRBJ2-3, with 13 positions matching TRBD2. CDR1 is MGHDK, CDR2 SYGVNS, per germline. J lost 0 bases, V lost 7 bases, and 16 bases had no gene match. CDR3 size: 20 residues. This CDR3 reads CASNPRWGTSGAFSTDTQYF. The CDR3 DNA reads as TGTGCCAGCAACCCACGCTGGGGGACTAGCGGGGCGTTTAGCACAGATACGCAGTATTTT.

The gene calls are TRBV25-1 and TRBJ2-7; no firm D call. Trimming took off 2 bases at V and 2 bases at J, with 10 bases between the two ends. CDR3 size: 14 residues. Germline V gene lookup returns CDR1 MGHDK and CDR2 SYGVNS. CDR3 sequence reads: CASSEEVGAYEQYF. CDR3 sequence (DNA): TGTGCCAGCAGTGAAGAGGTGGGTGCCTACGAGCAGTACTTC.

This clonotype was seen more than once but under ten times. The V gene is TRBV20-1, the J gene TRBJ2-1, with TRBD2 matching over 7 bases. V was pared by 2 bases and J by 7 bases, with 8 bases of the junction left unmatched. CDR3 size: 14 residues. Germline values: CDR1 DFQATT, CDR2 SNEGSKA (reference sequence). The CDR3 nucleotides read TGCAGTGCTAGACCTCCCGGGGAGGGAAATGAGCAGTTCTTC. It specifies CSARPPGEGNEQFF.

V is TRBV15 and J is TRBJ2-1; no clear D. Looked up from germline, CDR1 is LNHNV and CDR2 is YYDKDF (reference sequence). This CDR3 is 17 amino acids long. The germline V and J ends were trimmed by 5 bases and 0 bases, with 17 bases remaining between them. CDR3 in amino acids: CATSPQTEHSSYNEQFF. Here the CDR3 DNA reads TGTGCCACCAGCCCGCAGACGGAACACAGCTCCTACAATGAGCAGTTCTTC.

This clonotype has more than one count but fewer than ten. The chain couples TRBV4-3 to TRBJ2-5, with D possibly TRBD2 on 5 matching bases. Germline values: CDR1 LGHNA, CDR2 YSLEER. This CDR3 is 16 amino acids long. V lost 0 bases and J lost 6, with 17 bases in between. The CDR3 loop is CASSQESGGFAKTQYF. The CDR3 DNA sequence: TGCGCCAGCAGCCAAGAATCCGGCGGGTTCGCAAAGACCCAGTACTTC.

This chain joins TRBV2 and TRBJ2-7; D unclear. V was cut by 8 bases and J by 3 bases, with 11 bases left in between. This CDR3 spans 12 amino acids. Per germline, CDR1 SNHLY and CDR2 FYNNEI. The CDR3: CASGLGIYEQYF. CDR3 in DNA: TGTGCCAGCGGGCTTGGGATCTACGAGCAGTACTTC.

This clonotype has more than one count but fewer than ten. The V and J genes are TRBV6-1 and TRBJ2-7; D gene ambiguous. The CDR3 sequence is 11 residues long. Trimming stripped 2 bases from V and 5 bases from J, with 4 bases between. Germline lookup yields CDR1 MNHNS and CDR2 SASEGT. CDR3 DNA: TGTGCCAGCAGTGAATACGACGAGCAGTACTTC. Translating it yields CASSEYDEQYF.

The chain combines TRBV15 with TRBJ1-4, with 8 bases matching TRBD1. Germline V lookup: CDR1 LNHNV, CDR2 YYDKDF (reference sequence). V shed 4 bases, J shed 4 bases, and the junction held 5 bases outside the gene matches. CDR3 length equals 15 residues. CDR3 nucleotides: TGTGCCACCAGCACTACAGGGGGGCATAATGAAAAACTGTTTTTT. Encoded protein: CATSTTGGHNEKLFF.

This clonotype appeared a few times. The chain is built from TRBV4-2 and TRBJ2-5; 11 nucleotides align to TRBD2. Trimming cost V 1 base and J 5 bases; bases outside gene matches: 9. Germline V CDR1 and CDR2: LGHNA, YNFKEQ. The CDR3 extends over 17 amino acids. For the CDR3, the DNA is TGTGCCAGCAGCCAAGGGGGTAGCGGGGGGGGTAGCGAGACCCAGTACTTC. Protein product: CASSQGGSGGGSETQYF.

The sample holds a few counts of this clonotype. The chain couples TRBV5-1 to TRBJ2-1, with D possibly called TRBD1 or TRBD2 (5 bases each). Germline lookup yields CDR1 SGHRS and CDR2 YFSETQ. Trimming stripped 4 bases from V and 5 bases from J, with 13 bases between. The CDR3 extends over 14 amino acids. CDR3 loop: CASSLGVIHNEQFF. The CDR3 DNA reads as TGCGCCAGCAGCCTGGGGGTGATCCACAATGAGCAGTTCTTC.

This chain connects TRBV20-1 to TRBJ1-5; no clear D. This CDR3 spans 13 amino acids. The ends were cut back, 5 bases at V and 6 bases at J, with 14 bases in the middle. Per germline, CDR1 DFQATT and CDR2 SNEGSKA (reference sequence). The CDR3 loop is CSAVPDPGQPQHF. The CDR3 coding sequence is TGCAGTGCTGTCCCGGATCCCGGTCAGCCCCAGCATTTT.

The chain employs TRBV3-1 and TRBJ1-5; D unresolved. V gave up 1 base and J gave up 4 bases, with 11 bases separating them. Germline V CDR1 and CDR2: LGHDT, YNNKEL (reference sequence). The CDR3 is 15 amino acids. In DNA, the CDR3 is TGTGCCAGCAGCCAAGGATCGGCAGCTAATCAGCCCCAGCATTTT. Translation gives CASSQGSAANQPQHF. Variable domain in full (rest from reference TRBV3-1 and TRBJ1-5): DTAVSQTPKYLVTQMGNDKSIKCEQNLGHDTMYWYKQDSKKFLKIMFSYNNKELIINETVPNRFSPKSPDKAHLNLHINSLELGDSAVYFCASSQGSAANQPQHFGDGTRLSIL.

The V and J genes are TRBV5-6 and TRBJ2-6; D is tentatively TRBD1 or TRBD2 (5 bases each). Germline V lookup: CDR1 SGHDT, CDR2 YYEEEE. This CDR3 region has 15 residues. Between the trimmed V and J ends, which lost 3 bases and 10 bases, there was a span of 17 bases. In DNA, the CDR3 is TGTGCCAGCAGCTCGGGAAGGACAAACCGAAACGTCCTGACTTTC. As protein: CASSSGRTNRNVLTF. Filled out from reference TRBV5-6 and TRBJ2-6, the complete variable domain reads DAGVTQSPTHLIKTRGQQVTLRCSPKSGHDTVSWYQQALGQGPQFIFQYYEEEERQRGNFPDRFSGHQFPNYSSELNVNALLLGDSALYLCASSSGRTNRNVLTFGAGSRLTVL.

The V call is TRBV10-3, the J call TRBJ1-2; perhaps TRBD1 as D (6 bases). V was clipped by 0 bases and J by 8 bases, with 16 bases between them. Germline V gene lookup returns CDR1 ENHRY and CDR2 SYGVKD. The CDR3 spans 15 residues. The CDR3 spells CAISESTRGASGYTF. The CDR3 bases are TGTGCCATCAGTGAGTCGACTCGGGGGGCCTCGGGCTACACCTTC.

The DNA of the CDR3 is TGTGCCAGCAGTCTGGGGGCAGGGGCCGGTGAGCAGTTCTTC. Amino acid sequence: CASSLGAGAGEQFF. This chain links TRBV6-5 with TRBJ2-1, with a tentative D call TRBD1 (6 bases). From germline, CDR1 is MNHEY and CDR2 SVGAGI. Trimming cost V 5 bases and J 9 bases, with 17 bases left between them. CDR3 length equals 14 residues.

This clonotype was observed once. The genes are TRBV6-6 and TRBJ2-2; no clear D. The CDR3 runs 16 residues. In germline, CDR1 is MNHNY, CDR2 SVGAGI (reference sequence). Trimming stripped 0 bases from V and 3 bases from J, with 11 bases between. The CDR3 protein is CASSYSLGIDTGELFF. CDR3 bases: TGTGCCAGCAGTTACTCTTTAGGTATCGACACCGGGGAGCTGTTTTTT.

In this sample, this clonotype turned up a few times. The genes are TRBV25-1 and TRBJ2-2; D is unclear. Germline V gene data show CDR1 as MGHDK and CDR2 as SYGVNS. The V gene lost 0 bases and the J gene lost 6 bases, with 8 bases spanning the gap. This CDR3 has 14 residues. The CDR3, as DNA: TGTGCCAGCAGTGAATATAGCACCTCCGGGGAGCTGTTTTTT. This codes for CASSEYSTSGELFF.

Concerning this clonotype itself: Germline is not matched at one junction end, which may reflect a read error. V usage is TRBV29-1 and J usage is TRBJ2-5; 8 bases align to TRBD1. CDR1 and CDR2 from the germline V gene are SQVTM and ANQGSEA. CDR3 size: 14 residues. CDR3 sequence: CSVEDRTGGEAQYF. DNA for the CDR3: TGCAGCGTTGAAGATCGAACAGGGGGAGAGGCCCAGTACTTC. Combining the CDR3 with reference TRBV29-1 and TRBJ2-5 gives the whole variable domain SAVISQKPSRDICQRGTSLTIQCQVDSQVTMMFWYRQQPGQSLTLIATANQGSEATYESGFVIDKFPISRPNLTFSTLTVSNMSPEDSSIYLCSVEDRTGGEAQYFGPGTRLLVL.